This record looks at one T cell receptor beta chain sequence and its context. The clone's antigen remains unknown. No base quality information exists; no much larger clone differs at one position. CDR1 and CDR2 (SGHVS, FNYEAQ) derive from the germline V gene. Between the V and J ends, shortened by 1 base and 0 bases respectively, the junction contains 12 bases. The CDR3 spans 17 residues, from the cysteine through the phenylalanine. Only the CDR3 portion is preserved as DNA: 51 bases, with reading frame beginning at the first base. Library construction relied on the immunoSEQ multiplex PCR assay. Drawn from immuneACCESS, this table holds only the in-frame rearrangements with V and J called that TCRdb kept. Clones are partly lost; checked studies trace under half to an unresolved V gene and leave the rest unexplained. Counted in this sample were over 90,000 clones; 85% to 95% of them appeared once. The biggest ten clones account for around 0.93% of the sample.

The source of the sample is a study of T cell changes during pregnancy in multiple sclerosis (dated by TCRdb to between 2019 and 2020). Regarding the complete study: Changes in the T cell repertoire over the course of pregnancy were examined in this study in women with multiple sclerosis.

The sample in question was peripheral blood, obtained before pregnancy. The chain is encoded by TRBV7-6 joined to TRBJ1-4; too little of a D gene remains to name it. This receptor was obtained from a female donor with multiple sclerosis, enrolled in a pregnancy study. The CDR3 reads as follows: CASSLVRGGATNEKLFF. The DNA sequence is TGTGCCAGCAGCTTAGTAAGAGGAGGCGCAACTAATGAAAAACTGTTTTTT.